This is a list of T cell receptor beta chains from one sample in a study of identical twins' blood T cells. TCRdb recomputed calls from the 5' RACE reads with MiXCR, one row per CDR3 protein. The table has 300,000 to 450,000 distinct CDR3 sequences, about 28% seen once; the top ten hold about 6%. Input material: PBMCs. Receptor source: a woman aged 18-55 years in good health. Both conserved end residues are trimmed from each CDR3.

J gene: TRBJ1-1
CDR3 length: 11
V gene: TRBV19
CDR3 protein: ASSIARGAEAF

J gene: TRBJ2-3
CDR3 length: 13
V gene: TRBV20-1
CDR3 protein: SARDIVPSTDTQY

J gene: TRBJ2-3
CDR3 length: 14
V gene: TRBV3-1
CDR3 protein: ASSQETRGGSDTQY

J gene: TRBJ1-2
CDR3 length: 10
V gene: TRBV20-1
CDR3 protein: SASGGEYGYT

J gene: TRBJ1-2
CDR3 length: 13
V gene: TRBV9
CDR3 protein: ASSVAGQSIYGYT

J gene: TRBJ1-1
CDR3 length: 14
V gene: TRBV11-2
CDR3 protein: ASSLVGGLGGTEAF

J gene: TRBJ2-1
CDR3 length: 16
V gene: TRBV28
CDR3 protein: ASSIEPRLAGYYNEQF

J gene: TRBJ1-1
CDR3 length: 9
V gene: TRBV5-1
CDR3 protein: ASSYGTEAF

J gene: TRBJ2-7
CDR3 length: 13
V gene: TRBV14
CDR3 protein: AGSQDRTGIYEQY

J gene: TRBJ1-1
CDR3 length: 12
V gene: TRBV18
CDR3 protein: ASSPGHRVAEAF

J gene: TRBJ2-3
CDR3 length: 15
V gene: TRBV11-2
CDR3 protein: ASSLEYGGRGADTQY

J gene: TRBJ1-4
CDR3 length: 12
V gene: TRBV9
CDR3 protein: ASSVAPVKEKLF

J gene: TRBJ2-7
CDR3 length: 16
V gene: TRBV6-7
CDR3 protein: ASSYFQVGGPDSYEQY

J gene: TRBJ2-7
CDR3 length: 12
V gene: TRBV6-5
CDR3 protein: ASSYDVSSYEQY

J gene: TRBJ1-2
CDR3 length: 13
V gene: TRBV28
CDR3 protein: ASSFSGTEIYGYT

J gene: TRBJ2-1
CDR3 length: 13
V gene: TRBV11-2
CDR3 protein: ASSLALEGYGEQF

J gene: TRBJ2-2
CDR3 length: 13
V gene: TRBV5-1
CDR3 protein: ASSFKTSRTGELF

J gene: TRBJ1-1
CDR3 length: 13
V gene: TRBV19
CDR3 protein: ASSMPDRLNTESF

J gene: TRBJ1-1
CDR3 length: 13
V gene: TRBV5-1
CDR3 protein: ASSTRQGSDTEAF

J gene: TRBJ1-5
CDR3 length: 13
V gene: TRBV20-1
CDR3 protein: SAIWTGNSNQPQH

J gene: TRBJ1-2
CDR3 length: 12
V gene: TRBV19
CDR3 protein: ASTSALLVYDYT

J gene: TRBJ2-4
CDR3 length: 12
V gene: TRBV2
CDR3 protein: ASSSRQGKNIQY

J gene: TRBJ2-3
CDR3 length: 12
V gene: TRBV5-1
CDR3 protein: ASGTLAGTDTQY